This T cell receptor beta chain comes out of a study of shared clonotypes between healthy human individuals. Notes on the study in general: Naive subsets generally exceeded memory subsets in estimated richness.

V dropped 0 bases and J dropped 3 bases, with 9 bases sitting between them. CDR1 is ENHRY and CDR2 is SYGVKD in the germline V gene. CDR3 length equals 14 residues. Concerning this clone itself: Antigen: not known.

Deep was the level at which the assay was run. Several immunoSEQ plates received, in even portions, the genomic DNA of each subset. Sequencing was performed with immunoSEQ multiplex PCR; in TCRdb, only in-frame clones are kept and a portion is missing. The table includes hundreds of thousands of clones, approximately 96% detected once. CD8 cells classed as naive were CD45RO-negative and positively selected for CCR7, excluding terminally differentiated effector memory CD45RA+ cells. This receptor was obtained from a woman aged 25 to 39 in good health. The specimen sequenced was naive CD8+ T cells sorted from blood. The rearrangement joins TRBV10-3 to TRBJ2-7, with D unclear. CDR3 sequence: CAISESAFGYEQYF. The DNA of the CDR3 is TGTGCCATCAGTGAGTCTGCGTTTGGCTACGAGCAGTACTTC.